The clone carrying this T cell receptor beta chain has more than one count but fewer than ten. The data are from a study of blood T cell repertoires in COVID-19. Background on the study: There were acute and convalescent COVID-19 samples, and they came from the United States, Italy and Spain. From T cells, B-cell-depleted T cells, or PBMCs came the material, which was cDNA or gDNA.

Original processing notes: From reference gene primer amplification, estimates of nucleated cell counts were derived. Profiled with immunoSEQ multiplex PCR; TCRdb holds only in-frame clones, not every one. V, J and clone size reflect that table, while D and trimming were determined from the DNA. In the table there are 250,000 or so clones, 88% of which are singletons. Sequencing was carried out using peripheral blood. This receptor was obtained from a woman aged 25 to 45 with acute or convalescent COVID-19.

The DNA for the CDR3 is TGTGCCAGCAGCTTGGAGCCCCAGCGGGAGAACACCGGGGAGCTGTTTTTT. Its protein is CASSLEPQRENTGELFF. V is TRBV5-4 and J is TRBJ2-2; 7 positions agree with TRBD2. Germline V gene data show CDR1 as SGHNT and CDR2 as YYREEE (reference sequence). The CDR3 length is 17 residues. With 0 bases clipped from V and 1 base from J, the junction kept 6 bases outside the gene matches.